This T cell receptor (beta chain) comes out of a study of cytomegalovirus exposure and HLA in healthy donors (TCRdb year 2017). About the investigation overall: An earlier analysis of roughly 610 of the donors reported 276 Gb of sequence data and 95 million to 130 million unique TCR beta sequences obtained from roughly 170 million T cells. Around 300 gigabases of sequencing data and tens of millions of unique TCR sequences were included in an early release covering about 700 HLA-typed donors. Among the roughly 390 genotyped donors, approximately 77% belonged to the genetic ancestry cluster associated with self-reported Caucasian donors. The study aimed to test whether cataloging public T cell receptors could reveal signatures of past pathogen exposure. The study profiled the T cell repertoires of approximately 700 subjects by immunosequencing and related them to cytomegalovirus serostatus. In addition to the first cohort of roughly 670 subjects, a separate validation cohort of about 120 different subjects was used. To predict cytomegalovirus infection status, the study combined high-throughput TCR immunosequencing, statistical association of individual TCRs with disease status, and machine learning. To study patterns of TCR occurrence, a later analysis re-analyzed previously published TCR beta repertoires from around 660 donors and added high-resolution HLA genotyping. The later analysis used no new phenotypic data to find candidate immune exposures, relying instead on TCR beta sequences and their occurrence across donors. An earlier analysis of approximately 630 of the donors applied high-throughput TCR beta sequencing to assess whether each TCR beta V gene segment acted as functional or pseudogenic. Alongside the repertoire data, information on donor age, sex, ethnicity and CMV serostatus was compiled. In a later genetic analysis, genome-wide SNP genotypes for about 55% of the roughly 700 donors were used, and that subset was treated as a discovery cohort. Every discovery cohort repertoire had been produced on one sequencing platform. Both class I and class II loci were covered by HLA typing, at four-digit resolution. The number of typed donors differed by locus: about 620-640 for A, B, C, DRB1 and DQB1; 522 for DQA1; around 610 for DPA1; and some 470 for DPB1. Several DR-DQ haplotypes were treated as single units for association and clustering because of strong linkage in the cohort. Among some 400 genotyped donors of the cohort, an average of roughly 230,000 unique TCR beta nucleotide sequences was sequenced per donor, of which roughly 17% were non-productive. Broader findings and caveats from the paper: Assigning TCR associations to individual alleles was difficult when HLA alleles, especially DR and DQ, strongly co-occurred. Sequencing depth was assumed to be roughly uniform across donors in the presence/absence analyses, though that assumption may not hold. It was suggested by the authors that the approach could potentially be generalized to other disease states and immunological phenotypes. A few of the identified cytomegalovirus-associated TCR beta chains were confirmed in vitro to be specific for cytomegalovirus antigens. Specific HLA alleles were associated with some 15,000 TCR beta sequences at a false discovery rate of 0.05 in a later analysis. Several of the top co-occurrence clusters appeared to be linked to parvovirus B19, influenza, CMV and Epstein-Barr virus, according to a later analysis. The study gave a list of some 150 TCR beta chains associated with cytomegalovirus. The cohort was sequenced for TCR beta chains only, and without alpha or paired-chain data the features that could be detected were limited. Over 15 rarely observed V segments, including chromosome 9 orphons, were excluded from the earlier analysis of about 610 of the donors because counts were too low. A cluster of highly shared sequence variants was judged likely to represent a technical artifact of the sequencing pipeline. Most TCR sequences were seen in very few donors, while some public TCRs were found in many individuals. A later genetic analysis associated a missense DCLRE1C variant with V-gene and J-gene trimming of TCR beta chains, and an independent cohort replicated the association. In a later analysis, HLA-associated TCR beta chains were found to be more clonally expanded and to have lower generation probabilities than equally common non-associated chains. The 87-base-pair reads could not distinguish some IMGT-functional V segments, including TRBV6-2 and TRBV6-3, so those segments were excluded. Cytomegalovirus status was reported to be diagnosed by the classifier with high specificity and sensitivity in both the original and validation cohorts. A further reported finding was that TCR beta sequences accurately predicted the HLA-A and HLA-B alleles for most subjects in the first cohort. Immune exposure information for the cohort was limited to CMV serostatus. Linkage disequilibrium might explain the correlated functional status among segregating V segments, but an unknown experimental factor could not be ruled out. According to a later genetic analysis, donors in an Asian-associated ancestry cluster had fewer N-insertions in productive TCRs than the approximately 700-donor mean. In an earlier analysis of approximately 590 of the donors, most TCR beta V segments appeared in productive rearrangements about 90% or about 30% of the time, broadly matching IMGT annotations. Because some donors lacked HLA typing at each locus, the association tests relied only on the typed subset. In a later analysis, the rate of TCR association differed among HLA loci, with DRB1 alleles having the most associated TCRs and HLA-C alleles having the fewest. Most CMV-associated TCR beta chains appeared to be HLA-restricted in a later analysis, and the HLA associations seemed to be driven largely by CMV exposure.

The cohort was made up of 666 healthy bone marrow donors. At the time of sampling, every cohort member was nominally healthy, though immune exposures that went unrecorded were likely present. The donor tested CMV seropositive, placing the donor among the 250 to 300 seropositive members of the cohort. Every donor gave a peripheral blood sample, and the peripheral blood mononuclear cells from that sample were used for TCR beta sequencing. The Qiagen DNeasy Blood Extraction Kit was used to extract genomic DNA from the blood cell samples. A word on this clone: What antigen it recognizes has not been identified. No base quality values were provided; no much bigger clone lies one nucleotide off.

From a lookup of the germline V gene (reference sequence), CDR1 and CDR2 are LNHDA and SQIVND. The CDR3, cysteine through phenylalanine, is 13 amino acids long. The kept DNA is CDR3 alone, 39 bases in frame from the first base. V drops 5 bases and J drops 8 bases, leaving 15 bases in between. The library was obtained by the immunoSEQ multiplex PCR assay. A mixture of 60 forward primers for TCR Vbeta segments and 13 reverse primers for TCR Jbeta segments was used in the multiplex PCR. Amplification of the CDR3 region of rearranged TCR beta genes was performed with a multiplex PCR assay on genomic DNA. The amplified TCR beta libraries were sequenced on the Illumina HiSeq System as 87-base-pair reads. In the paper's pipeline: Across the 600 to 700 repertoires, a later analysis counted tens of millions of unique TCR beta chains, about 10 million of which were shared by at least two donors. Raw reads were error-corrected and collapsed into unique sequences with a nearest-neighbor algorithm that merged closely related sequences to remove PCR and sequencing errors. V, D and J gene segments were assigned by aligning CDR3 sequences to IMGT reference sequences. Each retained sequence needed at least a six-nucleotide match to both a V gene segment and a J gene segment. A rearrangement was called productive if the CDR3 had no stop codons and remained in frame with V and J, and every other rearrangement was called non-productive. Following IMGT convention, CDR3 was defined as the stretch from the second conserved V-encoded cysteine to the conserved J-encoded phenylalanine. In an earlier analysis of more than 550 of the donors, sequences lacking an unambiguous match to a single V gene segment were excluded. In an earlier analysis of approximately 550 of the donors, V segments were called functional above 56.7% productive rearrangements and were called segregating when the between-donor standard deviation exceeded 5%. A statistical classification framework was built to diagnose cytomegalovirus status from the catalog of TCR beta chain sequences. V and J gene assignment, in a later analysis, came from comparing TCR nucleotide sequences with IMGT/GENE-DB human TR gene sequences. Using the TCRdist pipeline, a later analysis assigned CDR3 sequences along with most-parsimonious VDJ recombination scenarios. A later analysis defined each TCR beta chain by its CDR3 amino acid sequence plus V-gene family, and excluded reads lacking a unique V-gene family. A later analysis removed several hundred highly shared, low-generation-probability nucleotide sequences to deal with suspected cross-contamination and a sequencing artifact. A later analysis calculated a clonal expansion index for each public chain from normalized within-repertoire ranks of inferred template counts. In a later analysis, generation probabilities were computed with a VDJ recombination model fitted to out-of-frame rearrangements, and the resulting probabilities were checked against IGoR. In a later analysis, hypergeometric tests were used to score TCR-TCR, TCR-HLA and TCR-CMV co-occurrence, with a repertoire-size bias correction applied to TCR pairs. False discovery rates were estimated in a later analysis by permuting HLA or CMV assignments 20 times. A later analysis grouped co-occurring TCRs with DBSCAN, adding TCRdist sequence similarity when clustering within HLA-allele-positive subsets. Repertoires with fewer than 30,000 or more than 120,000 public chains, plus five repertoires with anomalous nucleotide sharing, were excluded from co-occurrence clustering. TCRdb holds this immuneACCESS table with in-frame rearrangements only. Some clones are missing; in checked studies, unresolved V genes explain under half, and the rest has no known cause. V and J calls and clone size come straight from that table; D and trimming were deduced from the DNA. The sample records 81,000 or so clones, 62% of which are singletons. The ten largest make up 5.5% of the sample.

The receptor chain draws on TRBV19 and TRBJ1-2; TRBD1 could be the D gene, as 5 bases match. Sequencing was performed on PBMCs. The receptor's source is a woman in her 30s in good health and CMV-seropositive. The CDR3 protein sequence reads: CASSQRMTVGYTF. The bases read TGTGCCAGTAGTCAACGGATGACAGTCGGCTACACCTTC.